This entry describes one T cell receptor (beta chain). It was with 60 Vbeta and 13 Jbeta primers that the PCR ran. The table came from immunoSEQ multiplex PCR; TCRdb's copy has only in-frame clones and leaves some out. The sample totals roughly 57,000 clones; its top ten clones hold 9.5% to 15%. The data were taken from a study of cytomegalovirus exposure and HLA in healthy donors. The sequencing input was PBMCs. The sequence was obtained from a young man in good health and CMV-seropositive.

CDR3 sequence: CASSAGLAQETQYF. DNA of the CDR3: TGTGCCAGCAGCGCCGGGTTGGCCCAAGAGACCCAGTACTTC. The gene calls are TRBV11-2 and TRBJ2-5, with D unclear. This CDR3 is built from 14 residues. Germline V gene lookup returns CDR1 SGHAT and CDR2 FQNNGV. The V end was cut by 5 bases, the J end by 1 base, with 11 bases between.